This passage covers 16 T cell receptor beta chains from one sample sequenced in a study of T cell repertoires in cytomegalovirus infection. In TCRdb, the reads were re-called with MiXCR into one record per CDR3 protein. The data contain approximately 470,000 distinct CDR3 sequences, under 45% of them singletons. No antigen is known for these receptors. The sequences come from cultured PBMCs, collected from culture after CMV antigen stimulation. The receptors were sampled from a human donor in good health (CMV status not recorded). Some clones in this sample may be carry-over from other donors' samples.

The chain carries TRBV7-9 and TRBJ1-1; D is perhaps TRBD1 (5 bases). This CDR3 comprises 15 residues. Germline V gives CDR1 SEHNR, CDR2 FQNEAQ (reference sequence). Trimming took 8 bases from V and 4 from J, leaving 20 bases between them. In nucleotides, the CDR3 is TGTGCCAGCGGAGTAAGGGGTGCCTTGGGCACTGAAGCTTTCTTT. Amino acid sequence: CASGVRGALGTEAFF.

The chain carries TRBV11-1 and TRBJ2-2, with D uncertain. V lost 7 bases, J lost 5 bases, and 5 bases lay in between. The CDR3 sequence is 11 residues long. Looked up from germline, CDR1 is SGHAT and CDR2 is FQDESV (reference sequence). The DNA for the CDR3 is TGTGCCAGCACCGTAACCGGGGAGCTGTTTTTT. It encodes CASTVTGELFF.

On this clonotype: This may be a read error, as it is one base from a much larger clone. The chain is built from TRBV7-2 and TRBJ2-3; 7 bases are shared with TRBD1. From germline, CDR1 is SGHTA and CDR2 FQGNSA. The CDR3 covers 16 residues. Written as DNA, the CDR3 is TGTGCCAGCAGCGCCGTTCTCCGAGGGGGCACAGATACGCAGAATTTT. Its protein is CASSAVLRGGTDTQNF.

The V and J genes are TRBV12-3 or TRBV12-4 and TRBJ1-5; D perhaps matches TRBD1 (6 bases). This CDR3 region has 15 residues. Trimming shortened V by 6 bases and J by 4 bases, and 16 bases separated the two germline ends. CDR3 sequence: CASSYFGGSNQPQHF. For the CDR3, the DNA is TGTGCCAGCAGCTATTTTGGGGGCTCGAATCAGCCCCAGCATTTT.

This clonotype was found a few times. This chain links TRBV10-3 with TRBJ2-5, with TRBD2 matching over 9 bases. The germline CDR1 and CDR2 sequences are ENHRY and SYGVKD. Trimming cost V 2 bases and J 2 bases; bases outside gene matches: 3. CDR3 length equals 15 residues. DNA of the CDR3: TGTGCCATCAGTGAGGTTCTAGCGGGACAAGAGACCCAGTACTTC. Protein product: CAISEVLAGQETQYF.

The chain joins TRBV7-8 to TRBJ1-3, with D unresolved. Trimming left V 4 bases short and J 0 bases short, with 10 bases between. Looked up from germline, CDR1 is SGHVS and CDR2 is FQNEAQ. The CDR3 runs 15 residues. The CDR3 sequence is CASSSKLVSGNTIYF. The CDR3 region has the DNA TGTGCCAGCAGCTCAAAGCTTGTCTCTGGAAACACCATATATTTT. The full variable domain, its missing parts supplied by reference TRBV7-8 and TRBJ1-3, is GAGVSQSPRYKVAKRGQDVALRCDPISGHVSLFWYQQALGQGPEFLTYFQNEAQLDKSGLPSDRFFAERPEGSVSTLKIQRTQQEDSAVYLCASSSKLVSGNTIYFGEGSWLTVV.

This clonotype was observed once. The V call is TRBV5-6, the J call TRBJ1-2, with D uncertain. V lost 1 base and J lost 0, with 10 bases in between. The length of the CDR3 is 15 residues. Germline V gene lookup returns CDR1 SGHDT and CDR2 YYEEEE. The CDR3 nucleotides read TGTGCCAGCAGCTTGTTTCGGTCCACTAACTATGGCTACACCTTC. Translation: CASSLFRSTNYGYTF. Full variable domain (outside the CDR3, taken from reference TRBV5-6 and TRBJ1-2): DAGVTQSPTHLIKTRGQQVTLRCSPKSGHDTVSWYQQALGQGPQFIFQYYEEEERQRGNFPDRFSGHQFPNYSSELNVNALLLGDSALYLCASSLFRSTNYGYTFGSGTRLTVV.

CDR3 amino acids: CASSLSQGVGNIQYF. For the CDR3, the DNA is TGTGCCAGCAGCCTATCACAGGGGGTTGGAAACATTCAGTACTTC. This chain connects TRBV2 to TRBJ2-4; 8 bases are a match to TRBD1. V shed 6 bases and J 6 bases; nucleotides not matched to a gene: 10. CDR3 length: 15 residues. The germline V gene has CDR1 SNHLY and CDR2 FYNNEI.

This clonotype occurred many times. The chain's CDR3 is CASSSLAGDTQYF. In nucleotides, the CDR3 is TGTGCCAGCAGCTCCTTAGCGGGAGATACGCAGTATTTT. This chain uses TRBV7-2 with TRBJ2-3; TRBD2 aligns across 7 bases. The V gene's germline CDR1 is SGHTA and CDR2 FQGNSA. CDR3 length: 13 residues. Germline trimming cut 4 bases from V and 5 bases from J; bases unmatched to any gene: 3.

The rearrangement uses TRBV4-2 and TRBJ2-3, with 10 bases lining up with TRBD1. Per the germline V gene, CDR1 is LGHNA and CDR2 is YNFKEQ. There are 19 residues in the CDR3. The J segment lost 2 bases and the V segment lost 0 bases, leaving 11 bases of the junction unmatched. The CDR3 bases are TGTGCCAGCAGCCAAGATTTCTCCGGGGACAGGGGTTTCACAGATACGCAGTATTTT. Translation: CASSQDFSGDRGFTDTQYF.

This chain joins TRBV6-6 and TRBJ2-1; maybe TRBD2 (6 bases). The CDR3 covers 14 residues. The V end was cut by 7 bases, the J end by 2 bases, with 12 bases between. Germline V CDR1 and CDR2: MNHNY, SVGAGI (reference sequence). The CDR3 region has the DNA TGTGCCAGCATAAACGGGGGTACCTACAATGAGCAGTTCTTC. It codes for CASINGGTYNEQFF.

For the CDR3, the DNA is TGTGCCAGCGGGGGGTTCAACATGGGACGCCCGGAGACCCAGTACTTC. Translating gives CASGGFNMGRPETQYF. The rearrangement uses TRBV2 and TRBJ2-5, with D maybe TRBD2 (6 bases). Germline V lookup: CDR1 SNHLY, CDR2 FYNNEI. V was cut by 8 bases and J by 5 bases, with 24 bases left in between. This CDR3 has 16 residues.

This clonotype was observed a few times. The chain uses TRBV12-3 or TRBV12-4 and TRBJ1-2, with 7 bases matching TRBD1. The CDR3 is made up of 11 amino acids. V shed 5 bases and J 13 bases; nucleotides not matched to a gene: 7. This CDR3 is CASSNGQAPTF. As DNA, the CDR3 is TGTGCCAGCAGTAACGGACAGGCTCCCACCTTC.

CDR3 region: CASSYSHRDRAQPQHF. CDR3 sequence (DNA): TGTGCCAGCAGTTACTCCCACCGGGACAGGGCTCAGCCCCAGCATTTT. The chain has TRBV6-2 or TRBV6-3 and TRBJ1-5; 9 bases are a match to TRBD1. The J segment lost 6 bases and the V segment lost 0 bases, leaving 6 bases of the junction unmatched. The CDR3 loop spans 16 amino acids. Germline CDR1 is MNHEY and CDR2 is SVGEGT.

This clonotype came up a few times. V is TRBV7-2 and J is TRBJ2-7; D is unclear. The CDR3 covers 13 residues. The germline gives CDR1 SGHTA, CDR2 FQGNSA. Trimming removed 3 bases from V and 0 bases from J, with 6 bases in between. This CDR3 reads CASSLDLSYEQYF. DNA of the CDR3: TGTGCCAGCAGCTTGGACCTCTCCTACGAGCAGTACTTC.

The CDR3 spells CASRSLSGTLNTEAFF. The DNA of the CDR3 is TGTGCCAGCAGGTCCCTTTCCGGGACACTTAACACTGAAGCTTTCTTT. The V and J genes are TRBV6-8 and TRBJ1-1; a possible D gene is TRBD1 (6 bases). The CDR3 extends over 16 amino acids. The V end was cut by 6 bases, the J end by 2 bases, with 19 bases between. CDR1 is MNHGY, CDR2 SAAAGT, per germline.